This paragraph reports one T cell receptor beta chain. Its antigen is not known. Separate from the roughly 670-subject first cohort, the roughly 120-subject validation cohort was the one that the donors belonged to. The length of the CDR3 is 13 residues. Germline V gives CDR1 SQVTM, CDR2 ANQGSEA. V lost 1 base and J 4 bases, leaving 10 bases between the germline ends. This sample was included in a study of cytomegalovirus exposure and HLA in healthy donors. Generated by immunoSEQ multiplex PCR, the TCRdb table keeps only in-frame clones and is missing some. The profile covers over 100,000 clones, with about nine tenths appearing a single time and around 3.4% taken by the ten largest. Study conclusions and caveats: Listed as cytomegalovirus-associated were 164 TCR beta chains. TCR sequences were mostly rare, though some public TCRs occurred in many donors. One later analysis, an examination of the roughly 130 validation repertoires, found that first-cohort TCR clusters tended to co-occur in them.

The source is a man under 40 in good health and CMV-seronegative. The sequenced sample consisted of PBMCs. This rearrangement joins TRBV29-1 to TRBJ1-2; perhaps TRBD1 as D (5 bases). CDR3 region: CSVEAKQAYGYTF. The CDR3 DNA is TGCAGCGTTGAAGCGAAACAGGCCTATGGCTACACCTTC.